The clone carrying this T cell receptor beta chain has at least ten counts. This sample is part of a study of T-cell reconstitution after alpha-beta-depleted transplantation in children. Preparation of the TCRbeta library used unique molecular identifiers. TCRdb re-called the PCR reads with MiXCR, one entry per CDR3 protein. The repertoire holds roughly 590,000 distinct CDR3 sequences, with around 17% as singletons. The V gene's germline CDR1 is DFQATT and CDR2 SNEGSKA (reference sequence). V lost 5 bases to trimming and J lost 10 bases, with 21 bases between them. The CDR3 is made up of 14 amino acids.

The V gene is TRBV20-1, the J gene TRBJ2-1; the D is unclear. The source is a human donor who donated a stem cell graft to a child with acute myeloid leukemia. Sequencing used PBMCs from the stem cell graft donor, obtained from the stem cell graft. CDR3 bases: TGCAGTGCTCCCATCGGTTCTGGGGAAGGCGAGCAGTTCTTC. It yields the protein CSAPIGSGEGEQFF.